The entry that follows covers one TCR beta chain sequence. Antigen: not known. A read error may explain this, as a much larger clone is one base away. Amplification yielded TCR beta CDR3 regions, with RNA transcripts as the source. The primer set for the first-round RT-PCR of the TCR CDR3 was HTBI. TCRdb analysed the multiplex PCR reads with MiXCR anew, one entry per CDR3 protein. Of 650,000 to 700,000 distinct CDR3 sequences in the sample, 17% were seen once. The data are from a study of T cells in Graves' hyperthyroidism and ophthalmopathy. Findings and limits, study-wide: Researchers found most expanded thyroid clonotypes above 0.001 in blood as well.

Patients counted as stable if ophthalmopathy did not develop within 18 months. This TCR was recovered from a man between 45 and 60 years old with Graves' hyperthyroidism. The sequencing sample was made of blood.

The CDR3 coding sequence is TGTGCCAGCAGCCTGGGAGAGTTTCTCGGCACTGAAGCTTTATTT. Protein product: CASSLGEFLGTEALF. The chain is built from TRBV3-1 and TRBJ1-1, with unresolved D. CDR1 LGHDT and CDR2 YNNKEL come from the germline V gene (reference sequence). The length of the CDR3 is 15 residues.